This T cell receptor beta chain was observed in a study of T-cell reconstitution after alpha-beta-depleted transplantation in children. Unique molecular identifiers were incorporated when the TCRbeta library was constructed. Via MiXCR, TCRdb re-called the PCR reads, giving one row per CDR3 protein. The sample consists of 500,000 or so distinct CDR3 sequences, around a third of them appearing once. The length of the CDR3 is 16 residues. The ends were cut back, 1 base at V and 1 base at J, with 14 bases in the middle. The germline V gene has CDR1 SGHDT and CDR2 YYEEEE. This sample comprised PBMCs from the stem cell graft donor, obtained from the stem cell graft. The receptor's source is a human donor who donated a stem cell graft to a child with aplastic anemia. The J gene is TRBJ1-1, the V gene TRBV5-6; D may be TRBD1 (5 bases). The CDR3 DNA follows: TGTGCCAGCAGCTTGCTTCCCGGGGGAGCGAACACTGAAGCTTTCTTT. Translating it yields CASSLLPGGANTEAFF.